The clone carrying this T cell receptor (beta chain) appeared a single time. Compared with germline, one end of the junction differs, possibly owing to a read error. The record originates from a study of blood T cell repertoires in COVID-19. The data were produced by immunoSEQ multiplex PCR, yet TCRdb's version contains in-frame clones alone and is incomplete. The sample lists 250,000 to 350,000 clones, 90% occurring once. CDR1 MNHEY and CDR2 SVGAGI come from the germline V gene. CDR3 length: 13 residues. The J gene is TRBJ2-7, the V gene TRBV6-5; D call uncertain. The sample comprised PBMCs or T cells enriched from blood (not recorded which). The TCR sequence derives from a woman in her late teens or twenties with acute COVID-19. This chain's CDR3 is CASSTLGAYQQYF. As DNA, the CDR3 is TGTGCCAGCAGTACTCTCGGAGCCTACCAGCAGTACTTC.